This TCR beta chain came from a study of blood T cell repertoires in COVID-19. The V end was cut by 2 bases, the J end by 3 bases, with 11 bases between. Germline assignment: CDR1 WSHSY and CDR2 SAAADI. This CDR3 spans 15 amino acids. Original methodology: Estimated nucleated cell counts came from reference gene primer amplification. The assay was immunoSEQ multiplex PCR, and TCRdb's table has in-frame clones only and misses some. V and J calls plus clone size are reproduced from that table; the DNA served to infer D and trimming. The sample includes 170,000 or so clones, roughly 90% of them seen just once.

The sequence came from a man aged 45-65 years with acute or convalescent COVID-19. The V gene is TRBV10-2, the J gene TRBJ1-3; tentatively, D is TRBD1 (6 bases). Sequencing used peripheral blood. CDR3 DNA sequence: TGCGCCAGCAGTGAGGCCGGGGGGCTTGGAAACACCATATATTTT. It codes for CASSEAGGLGNTIYF.